The 7 T cell receptor beta chains in this list originate from one sample, sequenced in a study of OX40 agonist ivuxolimab in advanced cancers. TCRdb's copy holds only in-frame clones and misses some; the assay was immunoSEQ multiplex PCR. The sample shows tens of thousands of clones, approximately 90% of them seen only once. This material consisted of CD4+ or CD8+ T cells sorted from blood, taken in a trial of the OX40 agonist ivuxolimab. Receptors originate from an adult with an advanced solid tumor such as melanoma, head and neck, liver or kidney cancer.

V is TRBV5-4 and J is TRBJ2-4; 9 bases map to TRBD1. The junction had 10 bases not matched to a gene; V was cut back by 1 base and J by 8 bases. The germline V gene has CDR1 SGHNT and CDR2 YYREEE (reference sequence). CDR3 length: 16 amino acids. In DNA form, the CDR3 reads TGTGCCAGCAGCTTGACCGGGACAGGGCGTCACGACATTCAGTACTTC. Translation gives CASSLTGTGRHDIQYF.

V usage is TRBV5-6 and J usage is TRBJ2-5, with 7 bases aligning to TRBD1. From germline, CDR1 is SGHDT and CDR2 YYEEEE. This CDR3 comprises 14 residues. Germline trimming cut 4 bases from V and 3 bases from J; bases unmatched to any gene: 6. CDR3 loop: CASSLGQLKETQYF. The CDR3 region has the DNA TGTGCCAGCAGCCTGGGACAGCTGAAAGAGACCCAGTACTTC.

This clone was seen only once. J is TRBJ2-5 and V is TRBV28; 8 bases are shared with TRBD1. The CDR3 has 15 residues. Germline CDR1 reads MDHEN; CDR2 reads SYDVKM. The V segment lost 4 bases and the J segment 2 bases; nucleotides outside the gene matches: 6. The CDR3 spells CASSYPWDRQETQYF. As DNA, the CDR3 is TGTGCCAGCAGTTACCCCTGGGACAGGCAAGAGACCCAGTACTTC.

The chain combines TRBV7-8 with TRBJ2-1; possible D gene TRBD1, 6 bases. The CDR3 is 14 residues long. Trimming pared 2 bases from V and 7 bases from J, leaving 12 bases between. CDR1 is SGHVS and CDR2 is FQNEAQ in the germline V gene. The DNA for the CDR3 is TGTGCCAGCAGCTTATTACTCAGGGGAAATGAGCAGTTCTTC. Translated: CASSLLLRGNEQFF.

The chain has TRBV10-3 and TRBJ2-3; no clear D. V gave up 3 bases and J gave up 2 bases, with 12 bases separating them. Per the germline V gene, CDR1 is ENHRY and CDR2 is SYGVKD. The CDR3 has 15 residues. The CDR3 reads CAISDSQKPTDTQYF. The CDR3 nucleotides read TGTGCCATCAGTGATTCCCAGAAACCCACAGATACGCAGTATTTT.

The chain is built from TRBV4-3 and TRBJ2-7; D not resolved. Per germline, CDR1 LGHNA and CDR2 YSLEER. The V and J ends lost 0 bases and 2 bases respectively, with 5 bases between them. The CDR3 consists of 13 residues. The CDR3 region is CASSQDRAYEQYF. For the CDR3, the DNA is TGCGCCAGCAGCCAAGACCGAGCCTACGAGCAGTACTTC.

V gene TRBV5-1 combines with J gene TRBJ2-7; TRBD1 is a possible D gene (6 bases). CDR1 SGHRS and CDR2 YFSETQ come from the germline V gene. Trimming shortened V by 4 bases and J by 1 base, and 9 bases separated the two germline ends. The CDR3 has 13 residues. The CDR3 sequence: CASSIGTSYEQYF. The CDR3 coding sequence is TGCGCCAGCAGCATCGGGACATCCTACGAGCAGTACTTC.